This TCR beta chain was found in a study of PD-1 blockade in classical Hodgkin lymphoma. This clone was seen a handful of times. Each and every patient relapsed after autologous stem cell transplantation, and patients got differing brentuximab vedotin exposure. There are 15 residues in the CDR3. Looked up from germline, CDR1 is SGHTA and CDR2 is FQGNSA. The trim removed 2 bases at V and 4 bases at J, leaving 4 bases unmatched. TCRdb's table, derived via immunoSEQ multiplex PCR, lists solely in-frame clones and lacks some. The sample has 9,000 to 13,000 clones, roughly 76% seen once; the top ten hold 8.5% to 12%.

The sequencing used peripheral blood mononuclear cells (PBMCs), collected at baseline. This sequence originates from a human donor with classical Hodgkin lymphoma. The rearrangement uses TRBV7-2 and TRBJ2-7; 11 positions match TRBD1. The CDR3: CASSLLGQGGYEQYF. The CDR3 nucleotides read TGTGCCAGCAGCTTATTGGGACAGGGGGGATACGAGCAGTACTTC.